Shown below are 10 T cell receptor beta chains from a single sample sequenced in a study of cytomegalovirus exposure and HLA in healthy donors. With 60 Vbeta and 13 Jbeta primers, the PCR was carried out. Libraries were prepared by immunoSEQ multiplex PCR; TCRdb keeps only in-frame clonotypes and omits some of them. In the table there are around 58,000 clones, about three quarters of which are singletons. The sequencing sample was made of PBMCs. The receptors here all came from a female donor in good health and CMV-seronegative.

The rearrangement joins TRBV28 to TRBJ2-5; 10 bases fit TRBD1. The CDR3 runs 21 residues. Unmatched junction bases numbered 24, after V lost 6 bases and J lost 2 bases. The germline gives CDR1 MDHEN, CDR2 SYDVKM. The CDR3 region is CASRASNWGRQGARNQETQYF. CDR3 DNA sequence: TGTGCCAGCAGGGCGTCAAATTGGGGCAGACAGGGGGCCCGAAATCAAGAGACCCAGTACTTC.

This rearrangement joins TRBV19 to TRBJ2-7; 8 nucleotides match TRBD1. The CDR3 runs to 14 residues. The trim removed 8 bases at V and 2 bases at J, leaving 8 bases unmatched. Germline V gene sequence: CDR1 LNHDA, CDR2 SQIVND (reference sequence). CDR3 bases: TGTGCCAGTTCCTTCGACAGGGGCCCCTACGAGCAGTACTTC. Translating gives CASSFDRGPYEQYF.

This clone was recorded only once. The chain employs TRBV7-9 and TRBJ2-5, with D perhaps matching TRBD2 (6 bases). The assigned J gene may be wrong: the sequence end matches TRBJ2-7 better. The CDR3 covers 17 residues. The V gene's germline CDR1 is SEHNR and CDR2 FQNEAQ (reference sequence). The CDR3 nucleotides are TGTGCCAGCAGTTACGGAAATGGGGGGATTTGGTCCTACGAGCAGTACTTC. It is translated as CASSYGNGGIWSYEQYF.

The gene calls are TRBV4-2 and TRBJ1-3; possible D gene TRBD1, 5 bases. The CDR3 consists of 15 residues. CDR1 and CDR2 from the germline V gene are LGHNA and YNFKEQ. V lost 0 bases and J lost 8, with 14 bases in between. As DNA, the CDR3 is TGTGCCAGCAGCCAAGAATTGCAGGGCTGGGACACCATATATTTT. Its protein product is CASSQELQGWDTIYF.

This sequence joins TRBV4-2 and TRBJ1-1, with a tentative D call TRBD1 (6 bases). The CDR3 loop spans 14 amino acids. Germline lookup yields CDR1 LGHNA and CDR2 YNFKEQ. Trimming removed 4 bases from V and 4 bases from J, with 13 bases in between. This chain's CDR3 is CASSPRGFITEAFF. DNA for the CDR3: TGTGCCAGCAGCCCGAGGGGGTTCATCACTGAAGCTTTCTTT.

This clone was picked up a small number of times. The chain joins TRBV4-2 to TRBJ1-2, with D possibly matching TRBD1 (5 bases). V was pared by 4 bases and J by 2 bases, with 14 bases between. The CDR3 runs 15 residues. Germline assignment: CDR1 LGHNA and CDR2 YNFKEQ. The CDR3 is CASSLDDSPNYGYTF. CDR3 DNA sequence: TGTGCCAGCAGCCTAGATGACAGCCCAAACTATGGCTACACCTTC.

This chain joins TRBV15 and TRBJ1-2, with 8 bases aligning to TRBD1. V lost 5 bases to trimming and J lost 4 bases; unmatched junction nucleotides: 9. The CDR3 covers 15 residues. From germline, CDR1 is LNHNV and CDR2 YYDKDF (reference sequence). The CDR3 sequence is CATSDEQGGVYGYTF. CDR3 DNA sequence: TGTGCCACCAGCGACGAACAGGGGGGCGTCTATGGCTACACCTTC.

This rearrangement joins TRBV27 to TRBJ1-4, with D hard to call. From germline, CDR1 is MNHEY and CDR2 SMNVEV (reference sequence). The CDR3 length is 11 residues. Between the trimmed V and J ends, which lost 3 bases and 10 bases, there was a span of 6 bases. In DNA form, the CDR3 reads TGTGCCAGCAGTTTTAGTGGAAAACTGTTTTTT. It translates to CASSFSGKLFF.

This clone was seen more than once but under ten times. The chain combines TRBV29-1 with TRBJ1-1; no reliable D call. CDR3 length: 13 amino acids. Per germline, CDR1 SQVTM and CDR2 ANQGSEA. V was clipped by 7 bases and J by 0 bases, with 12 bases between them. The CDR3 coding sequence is TGCAGCGCGGTTGGACTACTGAACACTGAAGCTTTCTTT. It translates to CSAVGLLNTEAFF.

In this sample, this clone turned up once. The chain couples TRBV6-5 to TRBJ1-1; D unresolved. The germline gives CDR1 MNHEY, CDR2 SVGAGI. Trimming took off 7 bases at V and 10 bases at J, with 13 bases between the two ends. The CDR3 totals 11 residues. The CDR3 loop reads CASTGGYVAFF. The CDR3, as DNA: TGTGCCAGCACCGGAGGCTATGTAGCTTTCTTT.